The present T cell receptor beta chain was sequenced within a study of T cell repertoires in cytomegalovirus infection. Study-level background: Recently identified HLA-C-restricted and well-studied HLA-B-restricted CMV epitopes were used.

Via MiXCR, TCRdb re-called the reads, giving one row per CDR3 protein. The sample shows fewer than 650,000 distinct CDR3 sequences, about 40% of them seen only once. Worth noting for this clonotype: Antigen unknown.

The CDR3 runs 13 residues. The germline gives CDR1 DFQATT, CDR2 SNEGSKA (reference sequence). V was cut by 6 bases and J by 6 bases, with 16 bases left in between. This sequence originates from a human donor in good health (CMV status not recorded). Some clones in this sample may be carry-over from other donors' samples. The chain has TRBV20-1 and TRBJ2-3; tentative D call: TRBD2 (6 bases). The material sequenced was cultured PBMCs, taken from culture after CMV antigen stimulation. The CDR3 DNA follows: TGCAGTGCCGCGGGACGCTGGGGGGATACGCAGTATTTT. This gives the protein CSAAGRWGDTQYF.